This TCR beta chain was sequenced in a study of blood T cell repertoires in COVID-19. Study at large: PBMCs, B-cell-depleted T cells, or T cells were the source of the cDNA or gDNA that made up the material.

CDR1 SGHAT and CDR2 FQDESV come from the germline V gene (reference sequence). Trimming cost V 5 bases and J 8 bases; bases outside gene matches: 12. The length of the CDR3 is 16 residues. Authors' processing steps: Using reference gene primer amplification, nucleated cell counts were estimated. Assay used: immunoSEQ multiplex PCR; TCRdb lists only in-frame clones, some missing. V and J calls and clone size are copied from that table; D and trimming were computed from the DNA. Counted here are tens of thousands of clones, roughly 88% occurring once; the ten biggest clones make up roughly 13%. V and J are TRBV11-1 and TRBJ2-2; 9 bases fit TRBD1. This TCR derives from a human donor with active COVID-19. The donor label of this sample is uncertain. Sequenced: peripheral blood. CDR3 DNA: TGTGCCAGCAGCCAAGGGACAGGGAAGGTACGGGGGGAGCTGTTTTTT. Its translation is CASSQGTGKVRGELFF.